Listed here are 2 T cell receptor beta chains from one sample, sequenced in a study of blood T cell repertoires in COVID-19 (TCRdb year 2020). To prepare the library, the immunoSEQ multiplex PCR assay was applied. TCRdb took over this immuneACCESS table, retaining in-frame rearrangements with V and J assigned. Such tables are incomplete; in checked studies, under half of the missing clones stem from an unresolved V gene, and the remainder is unexplained. The sample table holds 72,000 or so clones, of which 81% were seen once. 9.2% of the sample lies in the top ten. Sequencing input: peripheral blood. These receptors were obtained from a human donor in a cohort sampled during active COVID-19.

The chain combines TRBV28 with TRBJ1-3; 8 nucleotides agree with TRBD1. The CDR3 is 16 residues long. CDR1 and CDR2 (germline): MDHEN, SYDVKM. After removal of 6 bases from V and 4 bases from J, the junction contained 11 bases not matched to a gene. CDR3 sequence (DNA): TGTGCCAGCAGCGGGGCCGGACAGGGCTTAGGAAACACCATATATTTT. Translated, it gives CASSGAGQGLGNTIYF.

The chain joins TRBV24-1 to TRBJ1-3; D remains unclear. Germline V gene data show CDR1 as KGHDR and CDR2 as SFDVKD. The CDR3 has 13 amino acids. Trimming cost V 3 bases and J 4 bases, with 6 bases left between them. The CDR3 is CATSDHTGNTIYF. The CDR3 DNA follows: TGTGCCACCAGTGATCACACAGGAAACACCATATATTTT.